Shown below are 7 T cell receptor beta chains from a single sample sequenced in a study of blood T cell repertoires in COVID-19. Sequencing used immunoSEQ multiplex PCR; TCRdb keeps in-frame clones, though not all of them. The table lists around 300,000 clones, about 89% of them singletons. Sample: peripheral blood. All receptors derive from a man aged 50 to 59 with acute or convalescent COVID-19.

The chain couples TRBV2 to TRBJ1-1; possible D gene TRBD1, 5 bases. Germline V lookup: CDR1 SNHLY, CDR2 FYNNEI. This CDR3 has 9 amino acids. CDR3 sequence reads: CARQPEAFF. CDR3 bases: TGTGCTAGACAGCCCGAAGCTTTCTTT.

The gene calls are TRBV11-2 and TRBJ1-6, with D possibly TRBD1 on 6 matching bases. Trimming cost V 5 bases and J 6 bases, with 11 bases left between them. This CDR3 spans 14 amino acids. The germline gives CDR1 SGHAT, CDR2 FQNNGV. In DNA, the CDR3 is TGTGCCAGCAGCCCCTGGACAGCTAATTCACCCCTCCACTTT. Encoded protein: CASSPWTANSPLHF.

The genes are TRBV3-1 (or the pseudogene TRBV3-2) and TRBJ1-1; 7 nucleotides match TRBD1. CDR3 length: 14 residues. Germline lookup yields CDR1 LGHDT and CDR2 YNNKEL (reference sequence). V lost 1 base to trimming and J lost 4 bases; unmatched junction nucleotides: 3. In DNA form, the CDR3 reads TGTGCCAGCAGCCAAGCAGGGGGAGGCACTGAAGCTTTCTTT. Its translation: CASSQAGGGTEAFF.

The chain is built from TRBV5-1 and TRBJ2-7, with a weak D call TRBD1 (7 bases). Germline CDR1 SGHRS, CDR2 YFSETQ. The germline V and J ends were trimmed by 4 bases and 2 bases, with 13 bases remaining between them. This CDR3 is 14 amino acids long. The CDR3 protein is CASSGGTAPYEQYF. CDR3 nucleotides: TGCGCCAGCAGCGGGGGGACAGCACCCTACGAGCAGTACTTC.

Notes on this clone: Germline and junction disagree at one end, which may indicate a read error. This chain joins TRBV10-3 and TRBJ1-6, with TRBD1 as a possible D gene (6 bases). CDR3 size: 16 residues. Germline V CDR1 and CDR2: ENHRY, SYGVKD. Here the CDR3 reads CATPSTPGAHNSSLHF. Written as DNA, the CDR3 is TGTGCCACCCCCTCCACCCCAGGGGCCCATAATTCATCCCTCCACTTT.

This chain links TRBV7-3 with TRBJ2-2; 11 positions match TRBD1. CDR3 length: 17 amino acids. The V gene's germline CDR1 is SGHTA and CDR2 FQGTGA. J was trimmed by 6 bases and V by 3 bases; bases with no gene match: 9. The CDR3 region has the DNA TGTGCCAGCAGCTTCTCCCGTGGGGGACAGGGGGCCGGGGAGCTGTTTTTT. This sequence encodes CASSFSRGGQGAGELFF. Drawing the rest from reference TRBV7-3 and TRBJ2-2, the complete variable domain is GAGVSQTPSNKVTEKGKYVELRCDPISGHTALYWYRQSLGQGPEFLIYFQGTGAADDSGLPNDRFFAVRPEGSVSTLKIQRTERGDSAVYLCASSFSRGGQGAGELFFGEGSRLTVL.

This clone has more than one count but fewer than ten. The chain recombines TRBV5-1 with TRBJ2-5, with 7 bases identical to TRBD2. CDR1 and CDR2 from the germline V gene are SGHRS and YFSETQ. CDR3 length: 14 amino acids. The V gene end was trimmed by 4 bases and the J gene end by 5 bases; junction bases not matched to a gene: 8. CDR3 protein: CASSPEGRGETQYF. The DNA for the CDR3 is TGCGCCAGCAGCCCGGAGGGGCGGGGGGAGACCCAGTACTTC.